Listed below are T cell receptor beta chains from one sample, sequenced in a study of siplizumab effects on memory and regulatory T cells. Assay used: immunoSEQ multiplex PCR; TCRdb lists only in-frame clones, some missing. Among approximately 84,000 clones listed, approximately 95% were seen once. The specimen sequenced was CD8+ T cells sorted from blood. Receptors were obtained from a human donor in good health. CDR3s include the opening cysteine and the closing phenylalanine or tryptophan. A D gene is named only where the DNA matches it firmly. Clone size is shown for a subset of rows, as once, few, many or a class of expanded clone.

j_gene,abundance,d_gene,len,v_gene,CDR3aa,CDR3nt
TRBJ2-1,.,.,13,TRBV7-9,CASSDDRTDEQFF,TGTGCCAGCAGCGACGACAGGACCGATGAGCAGTTCTTC
TRBJ2-7,.,TRBD1,14,TRBV27,CASSFRTGGYEQYF,TGTGCCAGCAGTTTTCGGACAGGGGGATACGAGCAGTACTTC
TRBJ2-7,.,TRBD1,16,TRBV27,CASSPYSGTASYEQYF,TGTGCCAGCAGTCCTTACTCCGGGACAGCCTCCTACGAGCAGTACTTC
TRBJ1-5,.,.,15,TRBV6-5,CASSDSGVSNQPQHF,TGTGCCAGCAGTGACTCAGGGGTTAGCAATCAGCCCCAGCATTTT
TRBJ2-7,.,.,14,TRBV7-9,CASSSEGSSYEQYF,TGTGCCAGCAGCTCAGAAGGGAGCTCCTACGAGCAGTACTTC
TRBJ2-2,.,TRBD2,15,TRBV27,CASSPSGGNTGELFF,TGTGCCAGCAGCCCTTCGGGGGGGAACACCGGGGAGCTGTTTTTT
TRBJ2-5,.,.,11,TRBV5-8,CASSLEETQYF,TGTGCCAGCAGCTTGGAGGAGACCCAGTACTTC
TRBJ2-6,.,TRBD1,17,TRBV9,CASSDRTGVSGANVLTF,TGTGCCAGCAGCGACCGGACAGGAGTCTCTGGGGCCAACGTCCTGACTTTC
TRBJ2-7,few,.,13,TRBV2,CASSEGGSYEQYF,TGTGCCAGCAGTGAGGGGGGTAGCTACGAGCAGTACTTC
TRBJ1-1,.,.,16,TRBV5-6,CASSLAVDPVNTEAFF,TGTGCCAGCAGCTTAGCAGTAGACCCCGTAAACACTGAAGCTTTCTTT
TRBJ2-1,.,TRBD2,14,TRBV13,CASSSPGLAVEQFF,TGTGCCAGCAGCTCGCCGGGACTAGCGGTTGAGCAGTTCTTC
TRBJ2-7,.,.,11,TRBV7-2,CASSNYYEQYF,TGTGCCAGCAGCAACTACTACGAGCAGTACTTC
TRBJ1-2,.,.,14,TRBV25-1,CASGGGQPNYGYTF,TGTGCCAGCGGGGGTGGGCAGCCGAACTATGGCTACACCTTC
TRBJ1-1,.,.,15,TRBV11-2,CASSLEGSRNTEAFF,TGTGCCAGCAGCTTAGAGGGGAGTCGGAACACTGAAGCTTTCTTT
TRBJ2-7,.,.,16,TRBV2,CASSESSGSRSYEQYF,TGTGCCAGCAGTGAGTCCAGCGGAAGCCGCTCCTACGAGCAGTACTTC
TRBJ2-5,.,.,16,TRBV7-2,CASSLVRVVYQETQYF,TGTGCCAGCAGCTTAGTTAGGGTGGTCTACCAAGAGACCCAGTACTTC
TRBJ2-7,.,.,16,TRBV4-1,CASSQVFRDPPDEQYF,TGCGCCAGCAGCCAGGTCTTTCGGGACCCGCCTGACGAGCAGTACTTC
TRBJ2-1,once,TRBD1,16,TRBV7-6,CASSLRQGRVYNEQFF,TGTGCCAGCAGCTTAAGACAGGGTAGGGTCTACAATGAGCAGTTCTTC
TRBJ2-1,.,.,15,TRBV27,CASSFSPGSYNEQFF,TGTGCCAGCAGTTTCAGCCCTGGCTCCTACAATGAGCAGTTCTTC
TRBJ2-7,.,.,13,TRBV6-6,CASSLQGGIEQYF,TGTGCCAGCAGTTTACAGGGTGGAATCGAGCAGTACTTC
TRBJ1-1,.,TRBD1,15,TRBV19,CASSTDRVLHTEAFF,TGTGCCAGTAGTACGGACAGGGTGCTTCACACTGAAGCTTTCTTT
TRBJ2-1,.,.,15,TRBV13,CASSSLGGLGNEQFF,TGTGCCAGCAGCTCTTTGGGGGGCCTCGGGAATGAGCAGTTCTTC
TRBJ2-7,.,.,15,TRBV19,CASSIFGGSGYEQYF,TGTGCCAGTAGTATTTTTGGGGGTTCGGGCTACGAGCAGTACTTC
TRBJ2-7,.,.,13,TRBV29-1,CSVQPASSYEQYF,TGCAGCGTTCAGCCAGCGAGCTCCTACGAGCAGTACTTC
TRBJ2-1,.,.,13,TRBV27,CASSLSRNNEQFF,TGTGCCAGCAGTTTATCCCGGAACAATGAGCAGTTCTTC
TRBJ1-5,.,.,15,TRBV6-5,CASSYGVSGNQPQHF,TGTGCCAGCAGTTACGGGGTTTCAGGCAATCAGCCCCAGCATTTT
TRBJ2-1,once,.,15,TRBV19,CASSILVSSYNEQFF,TGTGCCAGTAGTATTCTGGTCTCCTCCTACAATGAGCAGTTCTTC
TRBJ1-4,.,TRBD1,15,TRBV7-9,CASSSEGTENEKLFF,TGTGCCAGCAGCTCCGAAGGGACAGAGAATGAAAAACTGTTTTTT
TRBJ1-1,.,.,12,TRBV19,CASSTGLGEAFF,TGTGCCAGTTCCACAGGGTTGGGTGAAGCTTTCTTT
TRBJ2-7,.,.,14,TRBV7-9,CASSPRDKSYEQYF,TGTGCCAGCAGCCCCCGGGACAAATCCTACGAGCAGTACTTC